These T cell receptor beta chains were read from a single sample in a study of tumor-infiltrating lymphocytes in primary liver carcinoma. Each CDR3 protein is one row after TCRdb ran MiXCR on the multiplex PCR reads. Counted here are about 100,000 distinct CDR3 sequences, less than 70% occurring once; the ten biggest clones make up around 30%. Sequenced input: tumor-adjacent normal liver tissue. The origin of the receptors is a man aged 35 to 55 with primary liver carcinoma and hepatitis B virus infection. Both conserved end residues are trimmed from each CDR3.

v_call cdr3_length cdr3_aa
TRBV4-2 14 ASSVTGTSGVNEQF
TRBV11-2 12 ASSTLNGANVLT
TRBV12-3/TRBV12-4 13 ASSFGSVRVSGAF
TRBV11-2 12 ASSSRGGPSEQF
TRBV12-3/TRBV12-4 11 ASSPTGPGELF
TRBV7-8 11 ASSLGTGAEQY
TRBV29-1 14 SIEDRKRTAGDEQF
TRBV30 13 PWTLSGGYTDTQY
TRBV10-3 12 AIPDWYSIQPQH
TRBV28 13 ASSLNRRGGETQY
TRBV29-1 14 SVATLSDRGPNGYT
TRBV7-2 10 AISYGGYEQY
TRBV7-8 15 ASSLGAGQGPKETQY
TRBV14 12 ASSRGGVDTEAF
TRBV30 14 AWSGPPVPDQETQY
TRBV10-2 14 ASSDAVRSLTGELF
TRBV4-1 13 ASSQVGFARDTQY
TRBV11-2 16 ASSSTTRGRAGQDTQY
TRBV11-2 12 ASSLDQGAYTQY
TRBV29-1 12 SAGASGRSNEQF
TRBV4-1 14 ASSLGQFGAKNIQY
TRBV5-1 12 ASSLGQCSDTQY
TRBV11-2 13 ASSISVGLSYEQY
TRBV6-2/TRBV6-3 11 ASSSVPPYEQY
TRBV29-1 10 SVESNRYGQF
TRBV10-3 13 AISEDRGKDTEAF
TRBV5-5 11 ASSYWRENEQS
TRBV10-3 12 AISDSGGAGELF
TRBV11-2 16 ASSLAGLKFLYYNEQF
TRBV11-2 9 ASSATIVQY
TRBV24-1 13 ATSEPGTIDQPQH
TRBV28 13 ASCPIRGAYNEQF
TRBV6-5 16 VSSLRTGMKAGTNVLN
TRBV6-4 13 ASSEASGSTDTQY
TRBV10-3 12 AISKSRDDGGLF
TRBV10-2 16 ASSEPRTSGSGALVQF
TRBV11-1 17 ASSPHSEVREDFQETQY
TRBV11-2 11 ASQRDPTYDQY
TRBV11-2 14 ASRLGLAGGPYTEY
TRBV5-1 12 ASSPDREVGELF
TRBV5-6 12 ASRFGAVGDEQY
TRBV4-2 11 ASSQEAGETQY
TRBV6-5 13 TNSMTGVNQETQY
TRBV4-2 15 ASNQAGSPRWSGEQY